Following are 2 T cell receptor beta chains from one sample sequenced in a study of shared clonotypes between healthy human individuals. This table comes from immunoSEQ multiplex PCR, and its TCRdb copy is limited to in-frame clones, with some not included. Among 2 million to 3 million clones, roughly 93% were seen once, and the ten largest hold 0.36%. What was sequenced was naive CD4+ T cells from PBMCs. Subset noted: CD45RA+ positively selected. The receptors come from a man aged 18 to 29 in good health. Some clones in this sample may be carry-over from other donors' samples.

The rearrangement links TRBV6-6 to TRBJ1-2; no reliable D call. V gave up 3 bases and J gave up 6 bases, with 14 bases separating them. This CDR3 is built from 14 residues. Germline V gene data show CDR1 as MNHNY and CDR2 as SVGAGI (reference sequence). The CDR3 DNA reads TGTGCCAGCAGTTATCAAGGGTCTCGGAATGGCTACACCTTC. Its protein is CASSYQGSRNGYTF.

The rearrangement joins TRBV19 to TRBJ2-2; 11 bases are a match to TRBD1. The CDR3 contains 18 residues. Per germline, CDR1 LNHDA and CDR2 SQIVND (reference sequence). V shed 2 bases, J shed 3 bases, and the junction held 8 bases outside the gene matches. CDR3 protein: CASSITNGQGAYTGELFF. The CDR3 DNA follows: TGTGCCAGTAGTATAACAAATGGACAGGGGGCGTACACCGGGGAGCTGTTTTTT.